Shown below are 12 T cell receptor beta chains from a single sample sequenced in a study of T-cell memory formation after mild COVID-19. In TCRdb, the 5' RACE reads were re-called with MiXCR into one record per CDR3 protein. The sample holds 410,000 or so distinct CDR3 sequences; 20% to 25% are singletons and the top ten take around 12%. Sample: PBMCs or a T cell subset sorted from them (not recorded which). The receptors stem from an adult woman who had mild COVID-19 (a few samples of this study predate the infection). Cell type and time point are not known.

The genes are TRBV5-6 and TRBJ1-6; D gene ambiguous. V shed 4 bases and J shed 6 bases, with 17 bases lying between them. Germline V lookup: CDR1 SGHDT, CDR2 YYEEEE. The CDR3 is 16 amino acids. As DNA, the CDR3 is TGTGCCAGCAGCGTTGGATCTCTCCGGTCTAATTCACCCCTCCACTTT. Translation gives CASSVGSLRSNSPLHF.

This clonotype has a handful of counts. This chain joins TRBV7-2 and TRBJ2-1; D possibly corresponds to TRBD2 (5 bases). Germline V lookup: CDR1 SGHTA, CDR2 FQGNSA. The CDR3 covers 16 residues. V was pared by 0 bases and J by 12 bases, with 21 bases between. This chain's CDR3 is CASSLAQSRGRVGQFF. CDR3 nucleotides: TGTGCCAGCAGCTTAGCGCAGTCCCGGGGTAGGGTCGGGCAGTTCTTC.

The CDR3 sequence is CASSPQTSLNYGYTF. The CDR3 DNA reads TGTGCCAGCAGCCCGCAGACGTCGCTCAACTATGGCTACACCTTC. V and J are TRBV5-5 and TRBJ1-2; D is uncertain. Germline assignment: CDR1 SGHKS and CDR2 YYEKEE (reference sequence). CDR3 size: 15 residues. The ends were cut back, 4 bases at V and 2 bases at J, with 15 bases in the middle.

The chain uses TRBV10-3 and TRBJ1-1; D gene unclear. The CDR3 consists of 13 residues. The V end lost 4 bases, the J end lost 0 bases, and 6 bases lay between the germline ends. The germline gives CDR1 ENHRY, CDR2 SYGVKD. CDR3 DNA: TGTGCCATCAGTGGACATTTGAACACTGAAGCTTTCTTT. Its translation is CAISGHLNTEAFF.

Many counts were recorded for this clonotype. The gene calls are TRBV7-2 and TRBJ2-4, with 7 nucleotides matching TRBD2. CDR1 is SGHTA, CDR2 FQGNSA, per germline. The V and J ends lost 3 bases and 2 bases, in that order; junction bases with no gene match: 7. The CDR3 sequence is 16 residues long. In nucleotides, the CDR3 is TGTGCCAGCAGCTTTCAGCGGGGTCTGACCAAAAACATTCAGTACTTC. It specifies CASSFQRGLTKNIQYF.

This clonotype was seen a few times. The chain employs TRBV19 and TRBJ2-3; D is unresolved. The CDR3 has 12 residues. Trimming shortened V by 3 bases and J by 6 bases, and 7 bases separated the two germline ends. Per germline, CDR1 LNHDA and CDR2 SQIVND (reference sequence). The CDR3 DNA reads TGTGCCAGTAGTATTGGTGAGGATACGCAGTATTTT. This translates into CASSIGEDTQYF.

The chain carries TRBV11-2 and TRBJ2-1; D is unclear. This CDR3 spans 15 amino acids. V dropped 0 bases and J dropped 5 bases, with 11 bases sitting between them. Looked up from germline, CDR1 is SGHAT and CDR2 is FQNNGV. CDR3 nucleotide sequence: TGTGCCAGCAGCTTAGAATTTGCGCTTAACAATGAGCAGTTCTTC. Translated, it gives CASSLEFALNNEQFF. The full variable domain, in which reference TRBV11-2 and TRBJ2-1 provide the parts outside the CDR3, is EAGVAQSPRYKIIEKRQSVAFWCNPISGHATLYWYQQILGQGPKLLIQFQNNGVVDDSQLPKDRFSAERLKGVDSTLKIQPAKLEDSAVYLCASSLEFALNNEQFFGPGTRLTVL.

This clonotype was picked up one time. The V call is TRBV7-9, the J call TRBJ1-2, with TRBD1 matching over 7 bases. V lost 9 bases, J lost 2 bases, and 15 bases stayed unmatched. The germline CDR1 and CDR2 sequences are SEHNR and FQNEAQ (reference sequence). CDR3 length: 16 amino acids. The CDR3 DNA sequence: TGTGCCAGTACCGGGACAGTCCCGTTAGAAAACTATGGCTACACCTTC. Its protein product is CASTGTVPLENYGYTF. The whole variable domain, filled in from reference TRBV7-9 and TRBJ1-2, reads DTGVSQNPRHKITKRGQNVTFRCDPISEHNRLYWYRQTLGQGPEFLTYFQNEAQLEKSRLLSDRFSAERPKGSFSTLEIQRTEQGDSAMYLCASTGTVPLENYGYTFGSGTRLTVV.

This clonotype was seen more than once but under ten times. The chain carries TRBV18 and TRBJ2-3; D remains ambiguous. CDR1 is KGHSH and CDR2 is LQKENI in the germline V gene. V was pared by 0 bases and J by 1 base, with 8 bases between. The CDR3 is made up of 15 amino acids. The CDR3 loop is CASSPPGSGTDTQYF. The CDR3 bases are TGTGCCAGCTCACCACCGGGGTCTGGCACAGATACGCAGTATTTT.

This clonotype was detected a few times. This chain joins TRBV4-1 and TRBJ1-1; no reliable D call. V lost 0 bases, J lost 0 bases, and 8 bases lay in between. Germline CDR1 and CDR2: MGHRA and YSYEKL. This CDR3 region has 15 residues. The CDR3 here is CASSQDRGMNTEAFF. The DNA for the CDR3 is TGCGCCAGCAGCCAAGATCGAGGGATGAACACTGAAGCTTTCTTT.

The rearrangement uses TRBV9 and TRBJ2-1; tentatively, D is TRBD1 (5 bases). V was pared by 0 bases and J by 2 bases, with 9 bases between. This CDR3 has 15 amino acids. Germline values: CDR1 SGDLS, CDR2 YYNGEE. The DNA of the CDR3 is TGTGCCAGCAGCGTAGGGGGCCCCCCCTACAATGAGCAGTTCTTC. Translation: CASSVGGPPYNEQFF.

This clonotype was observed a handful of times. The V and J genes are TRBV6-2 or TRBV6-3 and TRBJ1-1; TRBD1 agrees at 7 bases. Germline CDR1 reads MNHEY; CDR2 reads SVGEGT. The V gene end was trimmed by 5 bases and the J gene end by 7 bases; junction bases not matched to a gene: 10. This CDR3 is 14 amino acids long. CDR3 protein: CASSGGTARLEAFF. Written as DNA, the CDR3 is TGTGCCAGCAGTGGAGGGACAGCGCGTCTTGAAGCTTTCTTT.